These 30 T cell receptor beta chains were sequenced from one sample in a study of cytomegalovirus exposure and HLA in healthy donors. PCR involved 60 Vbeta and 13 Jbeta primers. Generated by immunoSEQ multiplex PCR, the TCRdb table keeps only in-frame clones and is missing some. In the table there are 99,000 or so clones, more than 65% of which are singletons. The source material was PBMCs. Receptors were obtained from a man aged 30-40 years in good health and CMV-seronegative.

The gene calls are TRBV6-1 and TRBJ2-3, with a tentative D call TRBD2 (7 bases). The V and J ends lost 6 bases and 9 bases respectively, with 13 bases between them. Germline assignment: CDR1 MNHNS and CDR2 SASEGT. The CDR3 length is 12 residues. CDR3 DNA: TGTGCCAGCAGGGGGGGGACACCAACGCAGTATTTT. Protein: CASRGGTPTQYF.

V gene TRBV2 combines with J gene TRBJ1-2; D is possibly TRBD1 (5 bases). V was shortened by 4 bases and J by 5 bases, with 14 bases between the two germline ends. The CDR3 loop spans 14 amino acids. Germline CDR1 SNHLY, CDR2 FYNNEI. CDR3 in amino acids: CASSVDMASYGYTF. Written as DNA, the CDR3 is TGTGCCAGCAGTGTGGACATGGCCTCTTATGGCTACACCTTC.

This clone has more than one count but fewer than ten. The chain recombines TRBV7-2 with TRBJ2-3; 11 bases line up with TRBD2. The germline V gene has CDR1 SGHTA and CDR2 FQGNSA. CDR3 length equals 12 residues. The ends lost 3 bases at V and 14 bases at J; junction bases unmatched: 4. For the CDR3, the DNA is TGTGCCAGCAGCTTTACTAGCGGGAGTGTGTATTTT. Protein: CASSFTSGSVYF.

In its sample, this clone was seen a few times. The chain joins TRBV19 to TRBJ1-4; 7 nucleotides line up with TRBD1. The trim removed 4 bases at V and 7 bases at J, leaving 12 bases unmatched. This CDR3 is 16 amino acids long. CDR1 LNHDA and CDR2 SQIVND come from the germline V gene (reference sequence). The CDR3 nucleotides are TGTGCCAGTAGTAGGGGACAGACGACAAAGAGTGAAAAACTGTTTTTT. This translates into CASSRGQTTKSEKLFF.

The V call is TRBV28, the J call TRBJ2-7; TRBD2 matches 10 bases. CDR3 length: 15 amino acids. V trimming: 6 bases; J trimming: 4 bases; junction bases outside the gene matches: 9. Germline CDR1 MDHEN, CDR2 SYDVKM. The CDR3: CASSPLAGAEYEQYF. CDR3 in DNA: TGTGCCAGCAGCCCTCTAGCGGGAGCCGAATACGAGCAGTACTTC.

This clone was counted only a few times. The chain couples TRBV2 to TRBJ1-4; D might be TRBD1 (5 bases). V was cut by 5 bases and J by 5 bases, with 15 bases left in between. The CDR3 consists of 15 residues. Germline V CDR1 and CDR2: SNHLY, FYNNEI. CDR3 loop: CASSLDSNRNEKLFF. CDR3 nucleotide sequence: TGTGCCAGCAGTTTAGACAGCAACAGAAATGAAAAACTGTTTTTT.

In DNA, the CDR3 is TGTGCCAGCAGCGTAAGACCGGAGGGATTAACAGATACGCAGTATTTT. Amino acid sequence: CASSVRPEGLTDTQYF. The V gene is TRBV9, the J gene TRBJ2-3, with D maybe TRBD2 (6 bases). Trimming pared 1 base from V and 3 bases from J, leaving 15 bases between. The CDR3 has 16 amino acids. Germline V lookup: CDR1 SGDLS, CDR2 YYNGEE.

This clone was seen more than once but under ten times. The CDR3 DNA reads TGTGCCAGCAGTTACGGGTTCTCCTACGAGCAGTACTTC. It is translated as CASSYGFSYEQYF. The chain joins TRBV27 to TRBJ2-7; D call uncertain. In germline, CDR1 is MNHEY, CDR2 SMNVEV (reference sequence). The CDR3 runs 13 residues. The V end lost 4 bases, the J end lost 0 bases, and 7 bases lay between the germline ends.

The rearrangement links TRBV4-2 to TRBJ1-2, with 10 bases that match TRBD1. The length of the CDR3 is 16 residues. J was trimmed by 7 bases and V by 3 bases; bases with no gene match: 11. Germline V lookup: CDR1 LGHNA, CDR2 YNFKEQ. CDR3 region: CASSHLTGGAESGYTF. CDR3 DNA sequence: TGTGCCAGCAGCCACCTGACAGGGGGCGCGGAAAGTGGCTACACCTTC.

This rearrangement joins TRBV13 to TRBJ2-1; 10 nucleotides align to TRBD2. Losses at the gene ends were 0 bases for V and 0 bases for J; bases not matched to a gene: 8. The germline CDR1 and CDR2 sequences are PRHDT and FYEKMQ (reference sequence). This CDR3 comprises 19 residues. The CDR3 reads CASSLGLAGSGSSYNEQFF. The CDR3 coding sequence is TGTGCCAGCAGCTTAGGACTAGCGGGAAGTGGGAGCTCCTACAATGAGCAGTTCTTC.

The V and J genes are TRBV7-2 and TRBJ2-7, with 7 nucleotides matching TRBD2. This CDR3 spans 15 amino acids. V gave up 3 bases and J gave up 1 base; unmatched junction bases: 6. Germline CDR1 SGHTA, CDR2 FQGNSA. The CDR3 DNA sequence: TGTGCCAGCAGCTTCGGGGGGAGCGGGTCCTACGAGCAGTACTTC. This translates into CASSFGGSGSYEQYF.

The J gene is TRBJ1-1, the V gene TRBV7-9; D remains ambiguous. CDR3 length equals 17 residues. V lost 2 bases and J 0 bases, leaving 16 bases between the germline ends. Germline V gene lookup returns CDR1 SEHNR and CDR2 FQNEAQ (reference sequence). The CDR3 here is CASSLSRVIRLNTEAFF. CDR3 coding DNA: TGTGCCAGCAGCTTAAGCCGCGTCATTAGATTGAACACTGAAGCTTTCTTT.

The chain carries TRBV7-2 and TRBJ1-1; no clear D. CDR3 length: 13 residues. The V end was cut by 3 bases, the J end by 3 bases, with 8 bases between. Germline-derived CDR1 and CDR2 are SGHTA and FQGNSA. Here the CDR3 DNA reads TGTGCCAGCAGCTTGGTCAGCGACACTGAAGCTTTCTTT. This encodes CASSLVSDTEAFF.

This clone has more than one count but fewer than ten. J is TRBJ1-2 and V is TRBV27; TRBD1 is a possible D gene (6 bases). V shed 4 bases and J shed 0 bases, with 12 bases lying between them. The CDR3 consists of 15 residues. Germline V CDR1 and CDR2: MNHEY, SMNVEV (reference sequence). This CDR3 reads CASSSTGTSNYGYTF. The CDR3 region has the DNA TGTGCCAGCAGTTCTACCGGGACATCTAACTATGGCTACACCTTC.

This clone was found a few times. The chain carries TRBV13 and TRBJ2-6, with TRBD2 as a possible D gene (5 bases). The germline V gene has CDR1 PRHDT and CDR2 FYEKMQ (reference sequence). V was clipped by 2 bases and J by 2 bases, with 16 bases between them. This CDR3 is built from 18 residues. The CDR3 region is CASSLLKLEGTGANVLTF. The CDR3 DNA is TGTGCCAGCAGCTTATTGAAATTAGAGGGAACTGGGGCCAACGTCCTGACTTTC.

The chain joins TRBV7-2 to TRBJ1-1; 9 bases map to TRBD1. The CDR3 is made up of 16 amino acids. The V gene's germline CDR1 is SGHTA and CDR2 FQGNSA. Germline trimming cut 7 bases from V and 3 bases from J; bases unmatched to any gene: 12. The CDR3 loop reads CASNPLGTGWDTEAFF. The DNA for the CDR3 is TGTGCCAGCAACCCCCTCGGGACAGGGTGGGACACTGAAGCTTTCTTT.

CDR3 sequence: CATSRDPTRYIDTNYGYTF. CDR3 bases: TGTGCCACCAGCAGAGACCCCACCCGGTACATCGACACTAACTATGGCTACACCTTC. The V call is TRBV15, the J call TRBJ1-2; D is ambiguous. Trimming shortened V by 0 bases and J by 0 bases, and 20 bases separated the two germline ends. CDR3 length: 19 residues. The germline V gene encodes CDR1 LNHNV and CDR2 YYDKDF (reference sequence).

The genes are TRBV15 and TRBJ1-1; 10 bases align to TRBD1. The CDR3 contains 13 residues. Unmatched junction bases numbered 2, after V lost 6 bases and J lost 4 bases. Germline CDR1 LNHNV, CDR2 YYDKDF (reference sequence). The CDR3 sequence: CATRRTGGTEAFF. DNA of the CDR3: TGTGCCACCAGGCGGACAGGGGGCACTGAAGCTTTCTTT.

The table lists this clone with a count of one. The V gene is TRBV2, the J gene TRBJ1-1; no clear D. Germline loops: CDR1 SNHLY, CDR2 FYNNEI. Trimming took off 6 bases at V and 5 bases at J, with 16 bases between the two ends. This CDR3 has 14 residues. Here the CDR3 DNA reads TGTGCCAGCAGCCTGTTCGGGTCGTCGACTGAAGCTTTCTTT. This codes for CASSLFGSSTEAFF.

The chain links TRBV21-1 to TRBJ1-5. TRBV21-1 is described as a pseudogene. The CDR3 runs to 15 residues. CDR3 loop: CASSKARRVAQPQHF. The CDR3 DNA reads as TGTGCCAGCAGCAAAGCAAGGAGGGTGGCTCAGCCCCAGCATTTT.

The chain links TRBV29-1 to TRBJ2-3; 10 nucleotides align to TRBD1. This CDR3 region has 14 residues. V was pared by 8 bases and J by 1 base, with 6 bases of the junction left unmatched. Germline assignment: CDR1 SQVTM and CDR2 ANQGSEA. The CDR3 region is CSSGGTGGTDTQYF. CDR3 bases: TGCAGCTCAGGGGGGACAGGGGGCACAGATACGCAGTATTTT.

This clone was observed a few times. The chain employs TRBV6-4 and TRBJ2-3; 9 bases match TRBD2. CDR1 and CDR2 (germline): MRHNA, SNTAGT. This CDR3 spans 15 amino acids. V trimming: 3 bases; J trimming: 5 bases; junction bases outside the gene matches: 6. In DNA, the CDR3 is TGTGCCAGCAGTGATAGCGGGAGTGCCGGAGATACGCAGTATTTT. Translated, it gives CASSDSGSAGDTQYF.

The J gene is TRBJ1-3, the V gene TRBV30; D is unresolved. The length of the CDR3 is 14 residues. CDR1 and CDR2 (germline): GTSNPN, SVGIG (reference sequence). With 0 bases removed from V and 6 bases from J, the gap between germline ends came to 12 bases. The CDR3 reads CAWSVKRQLNTIYF. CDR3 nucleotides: TGTGCCTGGAGTGTCAAGCGGCAATTAAACACCATATATTTT.

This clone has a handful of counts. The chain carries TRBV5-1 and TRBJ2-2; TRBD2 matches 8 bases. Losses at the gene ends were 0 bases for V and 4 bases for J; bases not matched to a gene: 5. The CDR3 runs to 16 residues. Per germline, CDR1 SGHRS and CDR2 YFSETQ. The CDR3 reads CASSLELAGPTGELFF. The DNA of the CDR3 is TGCGCCAGCAGCTTGGAATTAGCGGGACCCACCGGGGAGCTGTTTTTT.

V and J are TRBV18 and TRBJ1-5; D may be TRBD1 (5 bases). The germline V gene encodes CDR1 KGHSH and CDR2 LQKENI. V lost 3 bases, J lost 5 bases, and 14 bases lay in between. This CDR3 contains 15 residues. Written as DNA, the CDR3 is TGTGCCAGCTCACCCCCCGGGGGTTCGGATCAGCCCCAGCATTTT. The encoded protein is CASSPPGGSDQPQHF.

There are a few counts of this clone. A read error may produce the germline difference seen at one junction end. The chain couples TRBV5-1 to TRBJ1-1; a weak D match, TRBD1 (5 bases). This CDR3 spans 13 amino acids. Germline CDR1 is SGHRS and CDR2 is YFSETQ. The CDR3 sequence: CASRLAGGTEAFF. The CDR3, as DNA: TGCGCCAGCAGGTTGGCGGGGGGCACTGAAGCTTTCTTT.

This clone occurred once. CDR3: CASSLGPSSSYEQYF. As DNA, the CDR3 is TGCGCCAGCAGCTTGGGGCCATCCAGCTCCTACGAGCAGTACTTC. The chain links TRBV5-1 to TRBJ2-7; no clear D gene. The V end lost 0 bases, the J end lost 0 bases, and 10 bases lay between the germline ends. CDR3 length: 15 amino acids. The germline CDR1 and CDR2 sequences are SGHRS and YFSETQ.

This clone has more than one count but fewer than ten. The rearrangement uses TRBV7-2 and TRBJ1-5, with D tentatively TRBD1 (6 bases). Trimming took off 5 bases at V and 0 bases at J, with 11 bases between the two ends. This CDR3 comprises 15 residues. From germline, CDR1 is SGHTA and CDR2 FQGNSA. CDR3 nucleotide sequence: TGTGCCAGCAGCAAGGACAGTAATAGCAATCAGCCCCAGCATTTT. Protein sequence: CASSKDSNSNQPQHF.

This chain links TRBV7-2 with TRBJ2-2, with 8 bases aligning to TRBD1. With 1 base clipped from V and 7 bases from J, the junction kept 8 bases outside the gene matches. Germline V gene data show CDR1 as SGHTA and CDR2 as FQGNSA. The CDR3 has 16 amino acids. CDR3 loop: CASSLVGQGASGELFF. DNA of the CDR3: TGTGCCAGCAGCTTAGTTGGCCAGGGGGCGAGCGGGGAGCTGTTTTTT.

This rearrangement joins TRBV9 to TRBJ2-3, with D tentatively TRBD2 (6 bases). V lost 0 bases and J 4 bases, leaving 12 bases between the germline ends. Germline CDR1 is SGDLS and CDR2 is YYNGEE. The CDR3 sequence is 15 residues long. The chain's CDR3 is CASSVGVGGADTQYF. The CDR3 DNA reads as TGTGCCAGCAGCGTAGGGGTCGGGGGAGCAGATACGCAGTATTTT.